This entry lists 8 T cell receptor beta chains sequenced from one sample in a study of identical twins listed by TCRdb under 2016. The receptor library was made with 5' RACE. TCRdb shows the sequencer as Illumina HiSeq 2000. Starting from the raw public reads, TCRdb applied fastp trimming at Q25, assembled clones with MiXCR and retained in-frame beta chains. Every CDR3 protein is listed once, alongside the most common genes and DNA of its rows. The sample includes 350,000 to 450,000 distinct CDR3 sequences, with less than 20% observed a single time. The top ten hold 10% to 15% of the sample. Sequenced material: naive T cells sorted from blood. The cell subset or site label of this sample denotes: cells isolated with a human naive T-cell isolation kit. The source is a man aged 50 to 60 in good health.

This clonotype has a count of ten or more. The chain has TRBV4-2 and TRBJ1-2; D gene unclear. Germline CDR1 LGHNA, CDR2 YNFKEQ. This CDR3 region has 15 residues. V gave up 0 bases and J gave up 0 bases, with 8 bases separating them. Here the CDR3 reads CASSQDLPPNYGYTF. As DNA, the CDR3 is TGTGCCAGCAGCCAAGATCTCCCCCCTAACTATGGCTACACCTTC.

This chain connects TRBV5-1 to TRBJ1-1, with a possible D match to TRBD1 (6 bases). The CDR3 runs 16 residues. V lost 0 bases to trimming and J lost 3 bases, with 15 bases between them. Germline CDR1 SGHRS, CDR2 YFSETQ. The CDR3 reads CASSLAVMGGHTEAFF. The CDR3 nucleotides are TGCGCCAGCAGCTTGGCAGTCATGGGGGGCCACACTGAAGCTTTCTTT.

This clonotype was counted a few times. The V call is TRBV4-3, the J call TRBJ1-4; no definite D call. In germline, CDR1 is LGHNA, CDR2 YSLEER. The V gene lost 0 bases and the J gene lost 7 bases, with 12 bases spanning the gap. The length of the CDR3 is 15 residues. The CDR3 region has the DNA TGCGCCAGCAGCCAAGATGGCGGGCGCGGTGAAAAACTGTTTTTT. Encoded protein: CASSQDGGRGEKLFF.

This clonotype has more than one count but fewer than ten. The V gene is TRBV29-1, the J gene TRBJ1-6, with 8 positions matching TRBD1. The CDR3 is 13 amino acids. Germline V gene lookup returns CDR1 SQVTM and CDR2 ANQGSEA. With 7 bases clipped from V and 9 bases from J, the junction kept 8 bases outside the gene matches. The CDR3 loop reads CSARQGNGSPLHF. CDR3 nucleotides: TGCAGCGCGAGACAGGGGAACGGTTCACCCCTCCACTTT.

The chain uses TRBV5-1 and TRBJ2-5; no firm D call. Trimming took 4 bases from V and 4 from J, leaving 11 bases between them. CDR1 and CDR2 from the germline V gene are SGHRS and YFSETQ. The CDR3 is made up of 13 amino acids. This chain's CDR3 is CASSLTMGETQYF. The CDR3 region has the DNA TGCGCCAGCAGCCTGACCATGGGAGAGACCCAGTACTTC.

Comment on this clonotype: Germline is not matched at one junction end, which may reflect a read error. The CDR3 DNA sequence: TGTGCCTGCAGGAGGGACTTGAACATTCAGTACTTC. This codes for CACRRDLNIQYF. The chain joins TRBV12-3 or TRBV12-4 to TRBJ2-4, with TRBD2 as a possible D gene (6 bases). The CDR3 runs to 12 residues.

The CDR3 bases are TGTGCCAGCACCCAACGAGGAGCTGGGGCCAACGTCCTGACTTTC. Protein sequence: CASTQRGAGANVLTF. This chain connects TRBV12-3 or TRBV12-4 to TRBJ2-6; D remains ambiguous. The V gene lost 7 bases and the J gene lost 2 bases, with 12 bases spanning the gap. This CDR3 has 15 amino acids.

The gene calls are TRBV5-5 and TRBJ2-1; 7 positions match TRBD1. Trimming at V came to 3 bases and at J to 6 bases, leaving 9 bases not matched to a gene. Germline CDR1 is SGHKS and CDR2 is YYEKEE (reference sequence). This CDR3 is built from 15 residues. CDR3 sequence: CASSSTGRAGNEQFF. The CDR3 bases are TGTGCCAGCAGCTCGACAGGGCGAGCTGGCAATGAGCAGTTCTTC.